This is a list of T cell receptor beta chains from one sample in a study of T-cell memory formation after mild COVID-19. In TCRdb, the 5' RACE reads were re-called with MiXCR into one record per CDR3 protein. The sample has about 320,000 distinct CDR3 sequences, 14% seen once; the top ten hold 21%. Sequenced sample: PBMCs or a T cell subset sorted from them (not recorded which). These receptors all stem from a man between 18 and 35 years old who had mild COVID-19 (a few samples of this study predate the infection). Cell type and time point are not known. CDR3s leave out the opening cysteine and the closing phenylalanine or tryptophan. Fields, in order: CDR3 protein, clone size, V gene, CDR3 length. The size field is filled for only some rows; it gives once, few, many or a size class.

CDR3aa: ASSPPITGTVQY; abundance: -; v_gene: TRBV12-3/TRBV12-4; len: 12
CDR3aa: ASGASPRTSGGKDTQY; abundance: few; v_gene: TRBV28; len: 16
CDR3aa: ASSLDQKTWETQY; abundance: -; v_gene: TRBV11-2; len: 13
CDR3aa: ASSSRWTGSEAF; abundance: -; v_gene: TRBV7-8; len: 12
CDR3aa: ASSATGPYYSGANVLT; abundance: few; v_gene: TRBV18; len: 16
CDR3aa: SVEDLVGGPPRQF; abundance: few; v_gene: TRBV29-1; len: 13
CDR3aa: ASRTTGGNIQY; abundance: many; v_gene: TRBV7-9; len: 11
CDR3aa: ASSFGLAGDTQY; abundance: -; v_gene: TRBV6-6; len: 12
CDR3aa: ASTPGTTYGYT; abundance: few; v_gene: TRBV6-6; len: 11
CDR3aa: ASSFGSGGQETQY; abundance: -; v_gene: TRBV7-7; len: 13
CDR3aa: ASSLDLHATEAF; abundance: few; v_gene: TRBV7-2; len: 12
CDR3aa: ASSLGVATDTQY; abundance: -; v_gene: TRBV6-2/TRBV6-3; len: 12
CDR3aa: ASSQGPGAIQPQH; abundance: few; v_gene: TRBV4-1; len: 13
CDR3aa: AASPELWETQY; abundance: few; v_gene: TRBV2; len: 11
CDR3aa: SVHPSGGVTGELF; abundance: -; v_gene: TRBV29-1; len: 13
CDR3aa: ASRPGGKAF; abundance: few; v_gene: TRBV7-3; len: 9
CDR3aa: ASSLVVQPPYGVNTIY; abundance: few; v_gene: TRBV7-9; len: 16
CDR3aa: ASSLAAGGLSGKF; abundance: -; v_gene: TRBV5-1; len: 13
CDR3aa: ASSLAIGVQY; abundance: -; v_gene: TRBV7-8; len: 10
CDR3aa: ASSKGNRGPVTGNLGGEKLF; abundance: few; v_gene: TRBV21-1; len: 20
CDR3aa: ASSRPRNYEQY; abundance: -; v_gene: TRBV4-1; len: 11
CDR3aa: SASTAGDLDTDTQY; abundance: many; v_gene: TRBV20-1; len: 14
CDR3aa: SVEGTTNTEAF; abundance: few; v_gene: TRBV29-1; len: 11
CDR3aa: ASSPLPTDTQY; abundance: few; v_gene: TRBV7-2; len: 11
CDR3aa: SEKGQMNTEAF; abundance: -; v_gene: TRBV20-1; len: 11
CDR3aa: ASSYIGDMTDTQY; abundance: -; v_gene: TRBV6-2/TRBV6-3; len: 13
CDR3aa: ASSLWAEGGLETQY; abundance: -; v_gene: TRBV5-6; len: 14
CDR3aa: ASSVEAGNQPQH; abundance: -; v_gene: TRBV2; len: 12
CDR3aa: SASRGPGYGYT; abundance: -; v_gene: TRBV20-1; len: 11
CDR3aa: SARGKMNTEAF; abundance: few; v_gene: TRBV20-1; len: 11
CDR3aa: ASQRRGETQY; abundance: -; v_gene: TRBV7-9; len: 10
CDR3aa: ASSYNSGTVYTEAF; abundance: -; v_gene: TRBV7-2; len: 14
CDR3aa: ASSLRTGGAGELF; abundance: -; v_gene: TRBV5-1; len: 13
CDR3aa: ASSLAYRVGETQY; abundance: many; v_gene: TRBV5-1; len: 13
CDR3aa: ASSPGPTNTGELF; abundance: many; v_gene: TRBV12-3/TRBV12-4; len: 13
CDR3aa: ASSYSGSSSNYGYT; abundance: few; v_gene: TRBV6-5; len: 14
CDR3aa: SATGILDQPQH; abundance: -; v_gene: TRBV20-1; len: 11
CDR3aa: ASSPSFQETQY; abundance: -; v_gene: TRBV18; len: 11
CDR3aa: ASSRRGATTDTQY; abundance: -; v_gene: TRBV4-3; len: 13
CDR3aa: SARDGRAGEKLF; abundance: few; v_gene: TRBV20-1; len: 12
CDR3aa: ASSYSSGPEAF; abundance: few; v_gene: TRBV6-6; len: 11
CDR3aa: SARDSGGLGAKNIQY; abundance: -; v_gene: TRBV20-1; len: 15
CDR3aa: ASSLLAGRRNEKLF; abundance: -; v_gene: TRBV6-5; len: 14
CDR3aa: ASSFRDGEQF; abundance: few; v_gene: TRBV7-2; len: 10